Shown below are 4 T cell receptor beta chains from a single sample sequenced in a study of graft-versus-host responses after intestinal transplantation. Only in-frame clones appear in the TCRdb table, and some are missing; sequencing was by immunoSEQ multiplex PCR. The data hold some 18,000 clones, with approximately 92% observed a single time. This specimen consisted of PBMCs, obtained 350 to 400 days after transplant. These TCRs come from a human patient who received an intestinal transplant, so some T cells may come from the graft donor.

The J gene is TRBJ1-1, the V gene TRBV21-1; the table calls TRBD1, which could not be checked here. TRBV21-1 is marked as a pseudogene. The CDR3 has 17 amino acids. The CDR3 sequence: CASSSRPRGTEDTEAFF. The CDR3 DNA reads as TGTGCCAGCAGCTCCCGACCAAGGGGGACAGAGGACACTGAAGCTTTCTTT.

This chain links TRBV5-6 with TRBJ1-2, with D unclear. Germline CDR1 SGHDT, CDR2 YYEEEE. The CDR3 has 12 residues. The V gene lost 5 bases and the J gene lost 3 bases, with 8 bases spanning the gap. The CDR3 reads CASSERDYGYTF. The CDR3 bases are TGTGCCAGCAGTGAAAGGGACTATGGCTACACCTTC.

This clone was detected only a few times. The CDR3 nucleotides are TGTGCCAGCAGTGAGCGGGGGGGCTCCTACAATGAGCAGTTCTTC. It yields the protein CASSERGGSYNEQFF. The chain recombines TRBV6-4 with TRBJ2-1; 9 positions match TRBD2. The V gene's germline CDR1 is MRHNA and CDR2 SNTAGT. The CDR3 runs to 15 residues. V trimming: 3 bases; J trimming: 0 bases; junction bases outside the gene matches: 0.

V usage is TRBV28 and J usage is TRBJ2-7; a possible D gene is TRBD1 (5 bases). V lost 2 bases to trimming and J lost 5 bases, with 7 bases between them. This CDR3 is built from 12 residues. Germline values: CDR1 MDHEN, CDR2 SYDVKM. The CDR3 spells CASSLQGNEQYF. CDR3 DNA: TGTGCCAGCAGTTTACAGGGCAACGAGCAGTACTTC.